This TCR beta chain was captured by sequencing in a study of T cells in Graves' hyperthyroidism and ophthalmopathy. Exclusion of patients followed from uncontrolled infection, other autoimmune disease, pregnancy or lactation. Researchers took RNA transcripts and amplified the TCR beta CDR3 regions from them. Initially, a first-round RT-PCR of the TCR CDR3 employed the HTBI primer set. Using its own MiXCR run on the multiplex PCR reads, TCRdb lists one record per CDR3 protein. Of a few hundred thousand distinct CDR3 sequences in the sample, around 13% were seen once. This clonotype has a count of ten or more. Looked up from germline, CDR1 is DFQATT and CDR2 is SNEGSKA (reference sequence). The CDR3 sequence is 15 residues long. V dropped 3 bases and J dropped 2; count of bases not matched to a gene: 5.

The chain employs TRBV20-1 and TRBJ2-2; 8 nucleotides line up with TRBD2. This clonotype was sampled from a woman aged 30 to 39 with Graves' ophthalmopathy. Sequenced material: blood. The CDR3 loop reads CSASSSGLNTGELFF. The CDR3 DNA follows: TGCAGTGCTAGCTCTAGCGGGCTCAACACCGGGGAGCTGTTTTTT.